The clone carrying this T cell receptor (beta chain) showed up just a few times. The sample originates from a study of T cells in Graves' hyperthyroidism and ophthalmopathy. CDR1 is SGHRS, CDR2 YFSETQ, per germline. J gave up 3 bases and V 2 bases, and 9 bases lay outside the gene matches. CDR3 size: 17 residues. It was RNA transcripts that yielded the amplified TCR beta CDR3 regions. In the first-round RT-PCR of the TCR CDR3, the HTBI primer set was used. In TCRdb, the multiplex PCR reads were re-called with MiXCR into one record per CDR3 protein. The profile shows hundreds of thousands of distinct CDR3 sequences, 15% to 20% of them singletons.

Source material: blood. The clonotype comes from a man between 40 and 49 years old with Graves' ophthalmopathy. The V gene is TRBV5-1, the J gene TRBJ1-2; TRBD1 matches 11 bases. CDR3 protein: CASSLSGQGALDYGYTF. CDR3 nucleotides: TGCGCCAGCAGCTTATCCGGACAGGGGGCCTTAGACTATGGCTACACCTTC.